This T cell receptor beta chain originates from a study of blood T cells in healthy people across ages. Study information: Template switching captured about one barcoded beta molecule per two T cells.

About this clonotype itself: Its matching antigen is unknown.

All donors came from Russia, were Caucasian and healthy, and spanned ages about 6 to 95. PCR was performed a second time for about 7 to 12 cycles using a sample-barcoded 5' primer and a J-beta primer mix. The authors tagged each cDNA molecule using a template-switch adaptor with 12 random nucleotides. TCRdb used MiXCR to reprocess the 5' RACE reads, holding one entry per CDR3 protein. In the table there are about 1.5 million distinct CDR3 sequences, about 45% of which are singletons. General study points: As age increased, TCR beta diversity per million T cells fell in a roughly linear fashion.

The TCR comes from a young woman in good health. Input material: blood.

This CDR3 reads CASSQDREGGRGYTF. CDR3 nucleotides: TGCGCCAGCAGCCAAGATCGCGAAGGGGGCCGAGGCTACACCTTC. This chain links TRBV4-3 with TRBJ1-2, with TRBD1 identical over 7 bases. There are 15 residues in the CDR3. Germline CDR1 LGHNA, CDR2 YSLEER. V was clipped by 0 bases and J by 8 bases; unmatched bases: 9.